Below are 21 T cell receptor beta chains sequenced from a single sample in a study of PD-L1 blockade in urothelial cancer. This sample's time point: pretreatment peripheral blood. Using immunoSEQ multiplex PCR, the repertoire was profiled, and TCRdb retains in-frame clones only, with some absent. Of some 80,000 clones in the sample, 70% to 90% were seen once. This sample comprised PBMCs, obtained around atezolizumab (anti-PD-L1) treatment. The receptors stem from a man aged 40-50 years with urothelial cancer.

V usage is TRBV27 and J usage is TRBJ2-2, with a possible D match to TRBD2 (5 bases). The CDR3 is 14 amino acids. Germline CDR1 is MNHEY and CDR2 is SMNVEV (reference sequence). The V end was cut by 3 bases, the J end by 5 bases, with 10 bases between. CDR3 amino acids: CASSFRGETGELFF. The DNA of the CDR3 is TGTGCCAGCAGTTTTCGGGGTGAGACCGGGGAGCTGTTTTTT.

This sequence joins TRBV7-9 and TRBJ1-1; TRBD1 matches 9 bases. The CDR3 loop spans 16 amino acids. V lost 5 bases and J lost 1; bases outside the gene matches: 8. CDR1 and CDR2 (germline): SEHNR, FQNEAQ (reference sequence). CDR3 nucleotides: TGTGCCAGCAGCGAGGGACAGGGAATTGGGAACACTGAAGCTTTCTTT. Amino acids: CASSEGQGIGNTEAFF.

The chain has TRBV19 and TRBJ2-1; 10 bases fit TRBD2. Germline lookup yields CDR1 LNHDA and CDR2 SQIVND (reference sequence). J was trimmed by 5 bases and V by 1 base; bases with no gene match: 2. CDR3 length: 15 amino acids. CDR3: CASSIGTSGNNEQFF. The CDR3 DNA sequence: TGTGCCAGTAGTATAGGGACTAGCGGCAACAATGAGCAGTTCTTC.

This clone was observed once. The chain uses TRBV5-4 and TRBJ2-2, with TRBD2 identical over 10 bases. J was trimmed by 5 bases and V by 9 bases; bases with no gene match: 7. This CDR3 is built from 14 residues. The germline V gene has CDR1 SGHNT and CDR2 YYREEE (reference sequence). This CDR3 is CATIAGGTTGELFF. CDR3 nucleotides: TGTGCCACCATAGCGGGAGGTACGACCGGGGAGCTGTTTTTT.

The CDR3 sequence: CASSQLAGPVGNTIYF. CDR3 in DNA: TGCGCCAGCAGCCAACTGGCAGGGCCTGTAGGAAACACCATATATTTT. This sequence joins TRBV4-3 and TRBJ1-3, with TRBD1 as a possible D gene (5 bases). This CDR3 is 16 amino acids long. Germline V gives CDR1 LGHNA, CDR2 YSLEER. V was trimmed by 2 bases and J by 4 bases, leaving 15 bases between them.

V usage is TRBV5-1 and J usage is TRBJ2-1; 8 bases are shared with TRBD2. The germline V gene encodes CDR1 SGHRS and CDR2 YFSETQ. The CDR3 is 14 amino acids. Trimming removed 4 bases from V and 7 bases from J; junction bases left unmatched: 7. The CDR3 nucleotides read TGCGCCAGCAGCGCCGGGGGGGTGGGGAATGAGCAGTTCTTC. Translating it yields CASSAGGVGNEQFF. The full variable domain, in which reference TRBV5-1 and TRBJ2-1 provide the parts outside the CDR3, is KAGVTQTPRYLIKTRGQQVTLSCSPISGHRSVSWYQQTPGQGLQFLFEYFSETQRNKGNFPGRFSGRQFSNSRSEMNVSTLELGDSALYLCASSAGGVGNEQFFGPGTRLTVL.

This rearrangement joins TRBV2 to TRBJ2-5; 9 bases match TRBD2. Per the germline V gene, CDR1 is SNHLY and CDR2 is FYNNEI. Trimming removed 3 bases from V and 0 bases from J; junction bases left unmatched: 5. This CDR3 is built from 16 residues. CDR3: CASSDPLAGNQETQYF. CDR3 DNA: TGTGCCAGCAGTGACCCCCTAGCGGGAAACCAAGAGACCCAGTACTTC.

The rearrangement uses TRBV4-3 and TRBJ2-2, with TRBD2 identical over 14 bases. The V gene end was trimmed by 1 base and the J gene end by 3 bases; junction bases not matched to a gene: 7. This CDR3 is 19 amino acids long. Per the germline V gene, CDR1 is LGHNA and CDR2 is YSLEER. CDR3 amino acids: CASSQATGTSGSDTGELFF. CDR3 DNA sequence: TGCGCCAGCAGCCAAGCTACCGGGACTAGCGGGAGCGACACCGGGGAGCTGTTTTTT.

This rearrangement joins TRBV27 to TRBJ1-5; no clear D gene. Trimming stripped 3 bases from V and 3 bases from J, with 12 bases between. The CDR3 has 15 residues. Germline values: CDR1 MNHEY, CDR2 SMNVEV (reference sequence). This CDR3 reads CASSFLGGLNQPQHF. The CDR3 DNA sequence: TGTGCCAGCAGTTTTTTAGGTGGGCTCAATCAGCCCCAGCATTTT.

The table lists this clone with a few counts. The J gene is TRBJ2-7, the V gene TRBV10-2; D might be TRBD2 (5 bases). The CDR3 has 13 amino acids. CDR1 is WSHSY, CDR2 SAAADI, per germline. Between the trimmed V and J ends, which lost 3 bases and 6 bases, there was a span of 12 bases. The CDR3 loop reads CASSDLSVGEQYF. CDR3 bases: TGCGCCAGCAGTGATCTTAGCGTGGGCGAGCAGTACTTC.

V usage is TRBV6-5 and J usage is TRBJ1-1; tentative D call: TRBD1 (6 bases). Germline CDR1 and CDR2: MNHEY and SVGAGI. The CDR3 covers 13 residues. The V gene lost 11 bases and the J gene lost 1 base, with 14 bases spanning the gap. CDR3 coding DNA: TGTGCCGCGGGGGCGGAGGGGAACACTGAAGCTTTCTTT. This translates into CAAGAEGNTEAFF.

CDR3: CSVEAGIGDTQYF. The DNA for the CDR3 is TGCAGCGTTGAAGCCGGGATAGGAGATACGCAGTATTTT. The V gene is TRBV29-1, the J gene TRBJ2-3, with a tentative D call TRBD2 (5 bases). This CDR3 spans 13 amino acids. From germline, CDR1 is SQVTM and CDR2 ANQGSEA. V was pared by 1 base and J by 5 bases, with 10 bases between.

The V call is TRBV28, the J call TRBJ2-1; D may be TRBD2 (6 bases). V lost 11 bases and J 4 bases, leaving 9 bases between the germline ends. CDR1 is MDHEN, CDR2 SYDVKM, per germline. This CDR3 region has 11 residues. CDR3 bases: TGTGCCTCCGGAGGGTACAATGAGCAGTTCTTC. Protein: CASGGYNEQFF.

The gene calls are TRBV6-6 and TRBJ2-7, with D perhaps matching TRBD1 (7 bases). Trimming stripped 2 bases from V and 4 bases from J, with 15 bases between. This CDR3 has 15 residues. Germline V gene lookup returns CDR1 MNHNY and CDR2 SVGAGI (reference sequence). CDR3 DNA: TGTGCCAGCAGTTACAATCAGGGGGGAAGGTACGAGCAGTACTTC. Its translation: CASSYNQGGRYEQYF.

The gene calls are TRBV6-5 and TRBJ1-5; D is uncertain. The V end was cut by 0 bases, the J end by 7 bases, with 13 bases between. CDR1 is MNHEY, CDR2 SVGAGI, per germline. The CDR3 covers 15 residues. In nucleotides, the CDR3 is TGTGCCAGCAGTTACTCCTCCCGGGGTAGGCAGCCCCAGCATTTT. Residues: CASSYSSRGRQPQHF.

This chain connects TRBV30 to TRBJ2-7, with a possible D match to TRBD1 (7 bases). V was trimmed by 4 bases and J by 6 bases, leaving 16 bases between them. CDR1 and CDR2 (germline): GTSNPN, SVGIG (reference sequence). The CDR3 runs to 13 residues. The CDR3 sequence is CAWTTGTAGEQYF. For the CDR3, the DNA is TGTGCCTGGACCACAGGGACAGCGGGCGAGCAGTACTTC.

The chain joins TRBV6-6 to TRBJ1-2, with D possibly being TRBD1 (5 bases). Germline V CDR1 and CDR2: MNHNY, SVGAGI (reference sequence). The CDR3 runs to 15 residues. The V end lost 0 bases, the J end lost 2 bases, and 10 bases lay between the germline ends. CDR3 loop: CASSYSDTLNYGYTF. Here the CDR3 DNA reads TGTGCCAGCAGTTACTCGGACACCCTAAACTATGGCTACACCTTC.

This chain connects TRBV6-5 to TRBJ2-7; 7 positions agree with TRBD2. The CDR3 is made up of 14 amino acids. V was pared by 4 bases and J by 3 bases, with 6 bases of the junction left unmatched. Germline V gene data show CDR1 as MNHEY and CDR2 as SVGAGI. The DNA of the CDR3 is TGTGCCAGCAGTTGGGCTAGCGGATACTACGAGCAGTACTTC. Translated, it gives CASSWASGYYEQYF.

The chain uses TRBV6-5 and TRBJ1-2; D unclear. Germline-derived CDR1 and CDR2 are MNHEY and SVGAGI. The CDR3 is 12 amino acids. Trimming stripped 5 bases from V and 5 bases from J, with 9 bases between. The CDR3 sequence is CASSRNRYGYTF. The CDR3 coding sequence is TGTGCCAGCAGTCGTAATCGGTATGGCTACACCTTC.

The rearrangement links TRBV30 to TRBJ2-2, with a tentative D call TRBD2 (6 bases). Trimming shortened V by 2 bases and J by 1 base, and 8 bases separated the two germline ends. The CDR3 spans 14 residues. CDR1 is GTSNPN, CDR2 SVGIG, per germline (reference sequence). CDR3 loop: CAWSPRENTGELFF. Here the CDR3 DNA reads TGTGCCTGGAGTCCGCGGGAGAACACCGGGGAGCTGTTTTTT.

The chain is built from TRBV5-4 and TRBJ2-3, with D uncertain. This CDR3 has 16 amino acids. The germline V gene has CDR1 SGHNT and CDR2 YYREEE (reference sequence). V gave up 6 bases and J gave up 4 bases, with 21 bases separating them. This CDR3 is CASTRPGSVGADTQYF. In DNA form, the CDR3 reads TGTGCCAGCACTCGGCCAGGCTCTGTTGGCGCAGATACGCAGTATTTT. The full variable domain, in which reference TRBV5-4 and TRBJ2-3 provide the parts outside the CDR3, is ETGVTQSPTHLIKTRGQQVTLRCSSQSGHNTVSWYQQALGQGPQFIFQYYREEENGRGNFPPRFSGLQFPNYSSELNVNALELDDSALYLCASTRPGSVGADTQYFGPGTRLTVL.